The next 21 T cell receptor beta chains were all read from a single sample in a study of cytomegalovirus exposure and HLA in healthy donors. PCR used 60 Vbeta primers and 13 Jbeta primers. TCRdb's copy holds only in-frame clones and misses some; the assay was immunoSEQ multiplex PCR. The table has approximately 110,000 clones, roughly 80% seen once. The sample was PBMCs. All receptors derive from a female donor in good health and CMV-seropositive.

The gene calls are TRBV2 and TRBJ2-5, with D unresolved. CDR1 and CDR2 (germline): SNHLY, FYNNEI. The CDR3 extends over 13 amino acids. Trimming took off 6 bases at V and 0 bases at J, with 8 bases between the two ends. The CDR3 nucleotides are TGTGCCAGCAGCCCAAGAGACCAAGAGACCCAGTACTTC. This codes for CASSPRDQETQYF.

V is TRBV18 and J is TRBJ2-7; 8 bases are a match to TRBD2. Germline lookup yields CDR1 KGHSH and CDR2 LQKENI. The length of the CDR3 is 16 residues. The V gene end was trimmed by 4 bases and the J gene end by 7 bases; junction bases not matched to a gene: 15. The CDR3 here is CASSLDYSGSSREQYF. DNA for the CDR3: TGTGCCAGCTCACTAGATTACAGCGGGAGCTCCCGGGAGCAGTACTTC.

The CDR3 is CASSLPGGAGGLSGELFF. The CDR3 coding sequence is TGTGCCAGCAGCTTACCGGGGGGAGCGGGAGGGCTCAGCGGGGAGCTGTTTTTT. The chain carries TRBV7-8 and TRBJ2-2; 10 bases are a match to TRBD2. Unmatched junction bases numbered 13, after V lost 2 bases and J lost 7 bases. Germline-derived CDR1 and CDR2 are SGHVS and FQNEAQ. This CDR3 contains 18 residues.

CDR3 bases: TGTGCCAGTAGTAGCGGGAGGGGAACTGAAGCTTTCTTT. It translates to CASSSGRGTEAFF. The chain links TRBV19 to TRBJ1-1, with D perhaps matching TRBD1 (5 bases). V was trimmed by 4 bases and J by 5 bases, leaving 11 bases between them. Germline V CDR1 and CDR2: LNHDA, SQIVND (reference sequence). This CDR3 spans 13 amino acids.

This clone was picked up a small number of times. V and J are TRBV7-9 and TRBJ2-5, with D maybe TRBD1 (6 bases). In germline, CDR1 is SEHNR, CDR2 FQNEAQ (reference sequence). The CDR3 spans 13 residues. Deletions cut 4 bases from V and 7 bases from J, with 13 bases between. The CDR3 protein is CASSSRQAGTQYF. In DNA form, the CDR3 reads TGTGCCAGCAGCTCAAGACAGGCAGGGACCCAGTACTTC.

This chain uses TRBV2 with TRBJ1-1; maybe TRBD1 (6 bases). CDR1 and CDR2 from the germline V gene are SNHLY and FYNNEI. CDR3 size: 14 residues. V was shortened by 2 bases and J by 1 base, with 8 bases between the two germline ends. Written as DNA, the CDR3 is TGTGCCAGCAGTGAATTAGGGGGGAACACTGAAGCTTTCTTT. Residues: CASSELGGNTEAFF.

This clone was counted once. This rearrangement joins TRBV19 to TRBJ1-2; D call uncertain. Germline CDR1 reads LNHDA; CDR2 reads SQIVND (reference sequence). V lost 3 bases and J lost 4, with 15 bases in between. The CDR3 spans 15 residues. CDR3 sequence (DNA): TGTGCCAGTAGTATTCCAGGCCGCACCCTCTATGGCTACACCTTC. This gives the protein CASSIPGRTLYGYTF. Full variable domain (missing parts from reference TRBV19 and TRBJ1-2): DGGITQSPKYLFRKEGQNVTLSCEQNLNHDAMYWYRQDPGQGLRLIYYSQIVNDFQKGDIAEGYSVSREKKESFPLTVTSAQKNPTAFYLCASSIPGRTLYGYTFGSGTRLTVV.

V and J are TRBV30 and TRBJ1-1, with TRBD1 matching 8 bases. The trim removed 5 bases at V and 3 bases at J, leaving 2 bases unmatched. CDR3 length: 12 amino acids. CDR1 GTSNPN and CDR2 SVGIG come from the germline V gene (reference sequence). CDR3: CAWGQGYTEAFF. The CDR3 DNA is TGTGCCTGGGGACAGGGATACACTGAAGCTTTCTTT.

V gene TRBV29-1 combines with J gene TRBJ2-7; perhaps TRBD2 as D (5 bases). The germline V gene encodes CDR1 SQVTM and CDR2 ANQGSEA. The CDR3 covers 13 residues. V was clipped by 6 bases and J by 3 bases, with 15 bases between them. CDR3 in DNA: TGCAGCGTGGCGAACAGAGGAGGCTACGAGCAGTACTTC. Encoded protein: CSVANRGGYEQYF.

The rearrangement uses TRBV2 and TRBJ2-1; 11 positions match TRBD2. The CDR3 is 14 amino acids. CDR1 is SNHLY, CDR2 FYNNEI, per germline. V shed 6 bases, J shed 8 bases, and the junction held 6 bases outside the gene matches. CDR3 loop: CASRSGTSGHEQFF. The CDR3 nucleotides read TGTGCCAGCAGGTCCGGGACTAGCGGCCATGAGCAGTTCTTC.

This chain connects TRBV4-2 to TRBJ1-4; no reliable D call. The CDR3 totals 16 residues. The germline V and J ends were trimmed by 4 bases and 4 bases, with 16 bases remaining between them. Germline CDR1 reads LGHNA; CDR2 reads YNFKEQ. CDR3 amino acids: CASSLINKRLNEKLFF. CDR3 DNA: TGTGCCAGCAGCCTAATAAACAAAAGACTTAATGAAAAACTGTTTTTT.

The rearrangement joins TRBV5-1 to TRBJ1-3, with 9 bases aligning to TRBD1. CDR1 is SGHRS and CDR2 is YFSETQ in the germline V gene. CDR3 length equals 15 residues. V lost 5 bases to trimming and J lost 0 bases; unmatched junction nucleotides: 3. Here the CDR3 DNA reads TGCGCCAGCAGACAGGGACAGGGCTCTGGAAACACCATATATTTT. It translates to CASRQGQGSGNTIYF.

The rearrangement links TRBV28 to TRBJ1-4, with a tentative D call TRBD1 (5 bases). Germline CDR1 is MDHEN and CDR2 is SYDVKM. The CDR3 loop spans 16 amino acids. Trimming shortened V by 5 bases and J by 4 bases, and 17 bases separated the two germline ends. CDR3 DNA: TGTGCCAGCAGTCCCGGCGGGGCGGGGAATAATGAAAAACTGTTTTTT. It codes for CASSPGGAGNNEKLFF.

This clone has only a few counts. V is TRBV2 and J is TRBJ2-5; D may be TRBD1 (5 bases). Trimming stripped 6 bases from V and 1 base from J, with 12 bases between. CDR1 SNHLY and CDR2 FYNNEI come from the germline V gene. The CDR3 is made up of 14 amino acids. CDR3 nucleotides: TGTGCCAGCAGCGAAACAGGACCCCAAGAGACCCAGTACTTC. It codes for CASSETGPQETQYF.

The V call is TRBV30, the J call TRBJ1-1, with TRBD1 matching 8 bases. Germline V gene data show CDR1 as GTSNPN and CDR2 as SVGIG (reference sequence). This CDR3 spans 15 amino acids. V shed 0 bases and J 3 bases; nucleotides not matched to a gene: 6. CDR3 nucleotide sequence: TGTGCCTGGAGTGTCCCCAGGGGGCTAGACACTGAAGCTTTCTTT. As protein: CAWSVPRGLDTEAFF.

This clone was recorded a few times. This sequence joins TRBV9 and TRBJ1-1; 8 bases fit TRBD1. The CDR3 covers 18 residues. CDR1 and CDR2 (germline): SGDLS, YYNGEE. Losses at the gene ends were 4 bases for V and 4 bases for J; bases not matched to a gene: 18. The CDR3, as DNA: TGTGCCAGCAGCCCCCGACAGGGGTATAGCAGGGCGAGCACTGAAGCTTTCTTT. Protein sequence: CASSPRQGYSRASTEAFF. Full variable domain (outside the CDR3, taken from reference TRBV9 and TRBJ1-1): DSGVTQTPKHLITATGQRVTLRCSPRSGDLSVYWYQQSLDQGLQFLIQYYNGEERAKGNILERFSAQQFPDLHSELNLSSLELGDSALYFCASSPRQGYSRASTEAFFGQGTRLTVV.

The rearrangement links TRBV12-5 to TRBJ2-1, with 8 bases that match TRBD1. Germline V CDR1 and CDR2: LGHNT, FRNRAP. The CDR3 is made up of 15 amino acids. V shed 5 bases and J 7 bases; nucleotides not matched to a gene: 10. The CDR3 DNA reads as TGTGCTAGTGGTCCCCTGGACAGGGAATCAAATGAGCAGTTCTTC. Translating gives CASGPLDRESNEQFF. The complete variable domain, with remaining parts taken from reference TRBV12-5 and TRBJ2-1, reads DARVTQTPRHKVTEMGQEVTMRCQPILGHNTVFWYRQTMMQGLELLAYFRNRAPLDDSGMPKDRFSAEMPDATLATLKIQPSEPRDSAVYFCASGPLDRESNEQFFGPGTRLTVL.

The rearrangement joins TRBV28 to TRBJ2-3; D is perhaps TRBD1 (6 bases). V was clipped by 2 bases and J by 5 bases, with 11 bases between them. This CDR3 has 14 amino acids. Germline loops: CDR1 MDHEN, CDR2 SYDVKM. The CDR3 protein is CASSLAQGLDTQYF. CDR3 nucleotides: TGTGCCAGCAGTTTAGCGCAGGGGTTAGATACGCAGTATTTT. Complete variable domain (other parts from reference TRBV28 and TRBJ2-3): DVKVTQSSRYLVKRTGEKVFLECVQDMDHENMFWYRQDPGLGLRLIYFSYDVKMKEKGDIPEGYSVSREKKERFSLILESASTNQTSMYLCASSLAQGLDTQYFGPGTRLTVL.

The chain links TRBV28 to TRBJ1-3, with TRBD1 as a possible D gene (5 bases). This CDR3 contains 15 residues. The V end was cut by 5 bases, the J end by 1 base, with 12 bases between. Germline-derived CDR1 and CDR2 are MDHEN and SYDVKM. The CDR3 DNA reads TGTGCCAGCAGTATTTACGGGACTTCTGGAAACACCATATATTTT. Protein sequence: CASSIYGTSGNTIYF.

The rearrangement uses TRBV30 and TRBJ2-2; weak D call: TRBD2 (6 bases). V was cut by 3 bases and J by 3 bases, with 11 bases left in between. This CDR3 region has 14 residues. Germline assignment: CDR1 GTSNPN and CDR2 SVGIG (reference sequence). The CDR3 sequence is CAWSGGYDTGELFF. CDR3 coding DNA: TGTGCCTGGAGCGGAGGGTACGACACCGGGGAGCTGTTTTTT.

This chain joins TRBV28 and TRBJ1-2, with TRBD1 as a possible D gene (6 bases). Germline lookup yields CDR1 MDHEN and CDR2 SYDVKM. The CDR3 has 16 amino acids. V lost 6 bases and J 14 bases, leaving 31 bases between the germline ends. CDR3 residues: CASSPLQPGQLAPGTF. CDR3 coding DNA: TGTGCCAGCAGCCCGCTTCAGCCGGGACAACTCGCCCCGGGGACCTTC.